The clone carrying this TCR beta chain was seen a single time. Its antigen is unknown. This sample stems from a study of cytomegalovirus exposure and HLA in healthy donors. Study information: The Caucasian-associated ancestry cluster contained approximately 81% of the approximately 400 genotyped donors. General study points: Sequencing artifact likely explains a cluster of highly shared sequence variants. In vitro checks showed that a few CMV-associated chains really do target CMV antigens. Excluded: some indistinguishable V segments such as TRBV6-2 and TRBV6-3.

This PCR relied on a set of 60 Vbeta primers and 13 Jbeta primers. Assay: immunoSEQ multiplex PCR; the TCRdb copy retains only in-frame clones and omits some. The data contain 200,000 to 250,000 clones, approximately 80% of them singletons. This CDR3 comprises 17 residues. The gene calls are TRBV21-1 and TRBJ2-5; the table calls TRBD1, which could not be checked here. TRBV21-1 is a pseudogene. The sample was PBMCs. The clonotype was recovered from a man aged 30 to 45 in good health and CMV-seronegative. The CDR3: CASILTGDRGPQETQYF. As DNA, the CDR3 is TGTGCCAGCATCCTCACAGGGGACAGGGGCCCCCAAGAGACCCAGTACTTC.